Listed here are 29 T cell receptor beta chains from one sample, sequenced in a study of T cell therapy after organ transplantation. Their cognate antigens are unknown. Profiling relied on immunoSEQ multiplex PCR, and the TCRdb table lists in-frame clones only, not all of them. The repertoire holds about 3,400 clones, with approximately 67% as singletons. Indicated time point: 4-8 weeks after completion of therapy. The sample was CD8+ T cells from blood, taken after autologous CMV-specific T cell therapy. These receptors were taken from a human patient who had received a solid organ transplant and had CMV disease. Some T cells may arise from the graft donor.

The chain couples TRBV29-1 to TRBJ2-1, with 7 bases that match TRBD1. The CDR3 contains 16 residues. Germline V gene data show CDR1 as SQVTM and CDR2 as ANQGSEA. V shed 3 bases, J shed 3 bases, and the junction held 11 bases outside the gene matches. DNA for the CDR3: TGCAGCGTTGAGGGGGCGACAGGGCCTAACTACAATGAGCAGTTCTTC. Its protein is CSVEGATGPNYNEQFF.

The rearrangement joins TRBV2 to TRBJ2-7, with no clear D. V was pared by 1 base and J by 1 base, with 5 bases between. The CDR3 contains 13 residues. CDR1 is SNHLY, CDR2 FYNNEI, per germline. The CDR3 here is CASSEEPSYEQYV. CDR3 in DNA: TGTGCCAGCAGTGAAGAGCCGTCCTACGAGCAGTACGTC.

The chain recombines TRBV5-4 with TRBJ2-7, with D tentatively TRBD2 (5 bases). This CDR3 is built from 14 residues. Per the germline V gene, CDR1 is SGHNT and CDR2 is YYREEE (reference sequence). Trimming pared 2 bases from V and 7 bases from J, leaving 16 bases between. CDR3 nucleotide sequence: TGTGCCAGCAGCTTTCTGGACTCCACGTCGGAGCAGTACTTC. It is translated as CASSFLDSTSEQYF.

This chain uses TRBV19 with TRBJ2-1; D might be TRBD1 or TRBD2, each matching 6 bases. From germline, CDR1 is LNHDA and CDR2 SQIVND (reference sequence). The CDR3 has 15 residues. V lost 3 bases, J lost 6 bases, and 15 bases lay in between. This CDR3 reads CASSIGTRGGNEQFF. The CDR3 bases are TGTGCCAGTAGTATCGGGACAAGGGGAGGCAATGAGCAGTTCTTC.

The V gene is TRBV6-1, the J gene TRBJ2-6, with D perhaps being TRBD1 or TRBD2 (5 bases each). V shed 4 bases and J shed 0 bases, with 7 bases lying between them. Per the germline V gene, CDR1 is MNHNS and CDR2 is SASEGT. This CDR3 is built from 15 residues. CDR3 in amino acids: CASSGGDSGANVLTF. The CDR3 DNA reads TGTGCCAGCAGTGGAGGGGACTCTGGGGCCAACGTCCTGACTTTC.

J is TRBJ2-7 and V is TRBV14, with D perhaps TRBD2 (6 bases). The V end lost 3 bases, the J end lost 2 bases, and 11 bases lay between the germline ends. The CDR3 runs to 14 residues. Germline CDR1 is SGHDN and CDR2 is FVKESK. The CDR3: CASSHRGATYEQYF. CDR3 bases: TGTGCCAGCAGCCACCGCGGGGCCACCTACGAGCAGTACTTC.

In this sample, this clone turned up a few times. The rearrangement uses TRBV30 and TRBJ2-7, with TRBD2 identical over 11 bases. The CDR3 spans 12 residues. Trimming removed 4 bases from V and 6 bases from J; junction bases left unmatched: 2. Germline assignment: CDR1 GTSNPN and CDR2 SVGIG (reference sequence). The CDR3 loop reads CAWTGTSGEQYF. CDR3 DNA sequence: TGTGCCTGGACGGGGACTAGCGGCGAGCAGTACTTC.

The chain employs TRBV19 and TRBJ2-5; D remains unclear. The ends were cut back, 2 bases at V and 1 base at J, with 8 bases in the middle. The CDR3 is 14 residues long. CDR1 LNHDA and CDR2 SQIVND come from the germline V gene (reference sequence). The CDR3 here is CASSIWGFQETQYF. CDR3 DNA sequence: TGTGCCAGTAGTATATGGGGATTCCAAGAGACCCAGTACTTC.

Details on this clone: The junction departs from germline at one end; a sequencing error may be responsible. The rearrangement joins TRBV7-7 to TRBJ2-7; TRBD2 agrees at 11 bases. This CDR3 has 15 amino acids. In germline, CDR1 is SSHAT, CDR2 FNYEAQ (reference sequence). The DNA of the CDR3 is TGTGCTAGCAGCCCCGGGACTAGCGGAGTCTACGAGCAGTACTTC. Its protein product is CASSPGTSGVYEQYF.

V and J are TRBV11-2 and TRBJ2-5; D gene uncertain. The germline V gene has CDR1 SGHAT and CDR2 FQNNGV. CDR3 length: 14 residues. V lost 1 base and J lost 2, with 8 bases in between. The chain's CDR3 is CASSLAAGQETQYF. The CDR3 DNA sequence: TGTGCCAGCAGCTTAGCGGCCGGACAAGAGACCCAGTACTTC.

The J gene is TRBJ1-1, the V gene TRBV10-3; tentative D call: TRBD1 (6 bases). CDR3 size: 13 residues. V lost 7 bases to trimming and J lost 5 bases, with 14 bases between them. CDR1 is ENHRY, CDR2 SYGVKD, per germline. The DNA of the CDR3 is TGTGCCATCAAGGACAGTCTAGGGACTGAAGCTTTCTTT. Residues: CAIKDSLGTEAFF.

The chain's CDR3 is CASSITSLLNTEAFF. For the CDR3, the DNA is TGTGCCAGTAGTATAACCTCACTCTTGAACACTGAAGCTTTCTTT. The chain has TRBV19 and TRBJ1-1; D uncertain. This CDR3 has 15 residues. Deletions cut 2 bases from V and 0 bases from J, with 10 bases between. Per the germline V gene, CDR1 is LNHDA and CDR2 is SQIVND (reference sequence).

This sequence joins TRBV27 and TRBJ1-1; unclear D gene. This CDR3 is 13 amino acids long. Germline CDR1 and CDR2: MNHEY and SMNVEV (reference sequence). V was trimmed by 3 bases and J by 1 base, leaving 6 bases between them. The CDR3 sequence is CASSFSRNTEAFF. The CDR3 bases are TGTGCCAGCAGTTTCTCAAGGAACACTGAAGCTTTCTTT.

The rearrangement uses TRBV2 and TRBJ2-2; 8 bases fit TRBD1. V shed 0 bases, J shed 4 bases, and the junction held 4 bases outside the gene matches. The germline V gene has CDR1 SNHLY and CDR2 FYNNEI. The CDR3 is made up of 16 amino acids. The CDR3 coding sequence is TGTGCCAGCAGTGAAGCCGGGACAGGACCCACCGGGGAGCTGTTTTTT. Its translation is CASSEAGTGPTGELFF.

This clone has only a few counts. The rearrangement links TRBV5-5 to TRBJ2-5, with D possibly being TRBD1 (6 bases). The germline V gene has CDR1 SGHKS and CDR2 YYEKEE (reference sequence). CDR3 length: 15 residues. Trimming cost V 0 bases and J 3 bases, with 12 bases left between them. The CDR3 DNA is TGTGCCAGCAGCTTGGTAGGGACACGGGAAGAGACCCAGTACTTC. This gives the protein CASSLVGTREETQYF.

CDR3 DNA: TGTGCCAGCAGCCGGGGACTTACTTCTCTGGACGAGCAGTACGTC. This sequence encodes CASSRGLTSLDEQYV. The chain recombines TRBV13 with TRBJ2-7; maybe TRBD2 (6 bases). V lost 5 bases to trimming and J lost 5 bases, with 19 bases between them. Germline V CDR1 and CDR2: PRHDT, FYEKMQ (reference sequence). This CDR3 spans 15 amino acids.

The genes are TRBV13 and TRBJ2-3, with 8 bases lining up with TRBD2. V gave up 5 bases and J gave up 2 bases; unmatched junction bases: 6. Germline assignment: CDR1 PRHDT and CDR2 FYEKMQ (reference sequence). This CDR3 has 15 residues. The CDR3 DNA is TGTGCCAGCAGCCCGCCGGGGGGGATCACAGATACGCAGTATTTT. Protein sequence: CASSPPGGITDTQYF.

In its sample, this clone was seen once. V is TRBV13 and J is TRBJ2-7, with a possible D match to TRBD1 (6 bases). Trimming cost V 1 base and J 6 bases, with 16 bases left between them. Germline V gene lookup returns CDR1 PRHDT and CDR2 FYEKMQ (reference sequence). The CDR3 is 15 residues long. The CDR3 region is CASSLDGGPTSEQYF. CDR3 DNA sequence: TGTGCCAGCAGCTTAGATGGGGGCCCTACGAGCGAGCAGTACTTC.

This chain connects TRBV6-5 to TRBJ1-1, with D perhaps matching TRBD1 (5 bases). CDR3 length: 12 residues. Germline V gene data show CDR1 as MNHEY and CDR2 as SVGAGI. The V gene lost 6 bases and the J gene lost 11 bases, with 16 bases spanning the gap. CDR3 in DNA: TGTGCCAGCAGAGGGAGGGAGGGGTCGGCTTTCTTT. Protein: CASRGREGSAFF.

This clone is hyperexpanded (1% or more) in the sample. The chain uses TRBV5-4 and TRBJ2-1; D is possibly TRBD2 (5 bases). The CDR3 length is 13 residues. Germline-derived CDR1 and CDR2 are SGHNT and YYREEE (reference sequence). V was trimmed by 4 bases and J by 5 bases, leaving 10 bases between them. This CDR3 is CASSLDYNNEQFF. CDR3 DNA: TGTGCCAGCAGCCTCGACTACAACAATGAGCAGTTCTTC.

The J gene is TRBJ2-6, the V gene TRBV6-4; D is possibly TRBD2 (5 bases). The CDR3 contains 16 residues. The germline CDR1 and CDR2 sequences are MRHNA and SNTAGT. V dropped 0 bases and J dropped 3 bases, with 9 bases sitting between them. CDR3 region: CASSDSTGLGANVLTF. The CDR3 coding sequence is TGTGCCAGCAGTGACTCGACTGGACTTGGGGCCAACGTCCTGACTTTC.

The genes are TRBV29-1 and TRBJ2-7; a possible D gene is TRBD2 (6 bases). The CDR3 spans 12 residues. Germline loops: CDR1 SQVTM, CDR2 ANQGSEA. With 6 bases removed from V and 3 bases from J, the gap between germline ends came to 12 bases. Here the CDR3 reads CSVRSGGYEQYF. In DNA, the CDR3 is TGCAGCGTCCGATCCGGGGGCTACGAGCAGTACTTC.

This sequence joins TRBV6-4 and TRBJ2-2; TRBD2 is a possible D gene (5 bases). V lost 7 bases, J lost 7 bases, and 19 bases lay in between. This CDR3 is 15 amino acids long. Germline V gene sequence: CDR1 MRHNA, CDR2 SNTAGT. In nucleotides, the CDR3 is TGTGCCAGCACCGGTTCCGCAGAGAGCGGCGGGGAGCTGTTTTTT. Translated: CASTGSAESGGELFF.

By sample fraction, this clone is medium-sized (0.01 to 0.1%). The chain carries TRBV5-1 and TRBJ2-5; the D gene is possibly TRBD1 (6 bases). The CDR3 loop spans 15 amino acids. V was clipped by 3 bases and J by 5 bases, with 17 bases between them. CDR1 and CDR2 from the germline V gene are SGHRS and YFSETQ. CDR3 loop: CASSSTPQGWETQYF. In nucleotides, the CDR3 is TGCGCCAGCAGCTCCACGCCCCAGGGGTGGGAGACCCAGTACTTC. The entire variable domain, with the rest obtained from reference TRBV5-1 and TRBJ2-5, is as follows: KAGVTQTPRYLIKTRGQQVTLSCSPISGHRSVSWYQQTPGQGLQFLFEYFSETQRNKGNFPGRFSGRQFSNSRSEMNVSTLELGDSALYLCASSSTPQGWETQYFGPGTRLLVL.

DNA for the CDR3: TGTGCCAGCAGCTCCGAGGGGAGCACAGATACGCAGTATTTT. Translated: CASSSEGSTDTQYF. The V and J genes are TRBV7-3 and TRBJ2-3, with D possibly called TRBD1 or TRBD2 (5 bases each). Trimming removed 4 bases at V and 0 bases at J, with 8 bases between. Germline V gene sequence: CDR1 SGHTA, CDR2 FQGTGA. The CDR3 runs 14 residues.

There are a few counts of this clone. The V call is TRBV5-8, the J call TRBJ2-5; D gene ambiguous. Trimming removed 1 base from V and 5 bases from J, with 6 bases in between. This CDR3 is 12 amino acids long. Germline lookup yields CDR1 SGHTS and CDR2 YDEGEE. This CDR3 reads CASSLSWETQYF. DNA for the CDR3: TGTGCCAGCAGCTTGTCCTGGGAGACCCAGTACTTC.

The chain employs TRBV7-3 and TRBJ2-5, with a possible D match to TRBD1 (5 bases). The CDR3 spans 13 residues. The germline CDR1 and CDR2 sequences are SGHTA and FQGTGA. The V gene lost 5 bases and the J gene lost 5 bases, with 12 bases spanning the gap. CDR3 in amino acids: CASSPGPRETQYF. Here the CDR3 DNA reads TGTGCCAGCAGCCCAGGGCCGCGTGAGACCCAGTACTTC.

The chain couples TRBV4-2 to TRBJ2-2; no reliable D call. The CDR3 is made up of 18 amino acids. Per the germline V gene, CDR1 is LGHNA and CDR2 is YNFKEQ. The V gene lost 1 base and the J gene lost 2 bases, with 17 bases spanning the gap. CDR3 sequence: CASSQVTGAPINTGELFF. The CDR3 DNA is TGTGCCAGCAGCCAAGTGACTGGAGCGCCAATTAACACCGGGGAGCTGTTTTTT.

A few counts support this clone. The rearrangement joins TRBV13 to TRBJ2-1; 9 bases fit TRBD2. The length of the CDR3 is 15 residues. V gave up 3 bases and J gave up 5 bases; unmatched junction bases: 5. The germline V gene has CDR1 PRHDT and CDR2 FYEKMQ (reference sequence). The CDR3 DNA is TGTGCCAGCAGCTTTAGCGGGAGACGGGACAATGAGCAGTTCTTC. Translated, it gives CASSFSGRRDNEQFF.